This TCR beta chain came from a study of lymphopenia after photon versus proton radiotherapy. Profiled with immunoSEQ multiplex PCR; TCRdb holds only in-frame clones, not every one. The sample lists roughly 25,000 clones; about 92% were seen once. With 4 bases removed from V and 10 bases from J, the gap between germline ends came to 19 bases. The CDR3 totals 14 residues. The germline V gene has CDR1 SGHTA and CDR2 FQGNSA. The receptor was derived from a woman between 50 and 59 years old with cholangiocarcinoma. V usage is TRBV7-2 and J usage is TRBJ1-2, with D perhaps matching TRBD1 (6 bases). The sample in question was peripheral blood, obtained from a patient treated with photon-based radiotherapy. In DNA, the CDR3 is TGTGCCAGCAGCTCGGGGGCGGCGGGGGCCCCCTACACCTTC. Its translation: CASSSGAAGAPYTF.